Each of the 31 T cell receptor beta chains below was sequenced from the same sample in a study of blood T cell repertoires in COVID-19. Sequenced by immunoSEQ multiplex PCR; TCRdb stores in-frame clones only, minus some. The table records a few hundred thousand clones, around four fifths of them present only once. The specimen sequenced was peripheral blood. The origin of the receptors is an older woman who had recovered from COVID-19.

The rearrangement uses TRBV7-2 and TRBJ1-2, with TRBD1 matching over 10 bases. Germline CDR1 SGHTA, CDR2 FQGNSA. The trim removed 3 bases at V and 6 bases at J, leaving 7 bases unmatched. The CDR3 spans 15 residues. The CDR3, as DNA: TGTGCCAGCAGCTTTTTCGGACAGGGGGGAGATGGCTACACCTTC. This codes for CASSFFGQGGDGYTF.

CDR3 residues: CASSGQGRDEAFF. In DNA form, the CDR3 reads TGTGCCAGCAGCGGACAGGGGCGGGATGAAGCTTTCTTT. The rearrangement links TRBV9 to TRBJ1-1; TRBD1 agrees at 8 bases. The germline gives CDR1 SGDLS, CDR2 YYNGEE. The CDR3 runs 13 residues. With 3 bases clipped from V and 7 bases from J, the junction kept 5 bases outside the gene matches.

The V call is TRBV6-5, the J call TRBJ1-1; D is unclear. Per the germline V gene, CDR1 is MNHEY and CDR2 is SVGAGI. The CDR3 consists of 14 residues. The V end was cut by 2 bases, the J end by 0 bases, with 7 bases between. Here the CDR3 reads CASSYQDVNTEAFF. CDR3 sequence (DNA): TGTGCCAGCAGTTACCAGGATGTGAACACTGAAGCTTTCTTT.

The chain joins TRBV30 to TRBJ1-2, with D unclear. The CDR3 runs 12 residues. Trimming removed 5 bases at V and 8 bases at J, with 15 bases between. The germline CDR1 and CDR2 sequences are GTSNPN and SVGIG (reference sequence). The CDR3 nucleotides are TGTGCCTGGTGGTTTGGGCCGGCGGGCTACACCTTC. This codes for CAWWFGPAGYTF. Full variable domain (rest looked up from reference TRBV30 and TRBJ1-2): SQTIHQWPATLVQPVGSPLSLECTVEGTSNPNLYWYRQAAGRGLQLLFYSVGIGQISSEVPQNLSASRPQDRQFILSSKKLLLSDSGFYLCAWWFGPAGYTFGSGTRLTVV.

The chain recombines TRBV7-9 with TRBJ2-7; a weak D match, TRBD2 (6 bases). Trimming took 2 bases from V and 5 from J, leaving 13 bases between them. The CDR3 loop spans 14 amino acids. Germline CDR1 SEHNR, CDR2 FQNEAQ (reference sequence). CDR3 DNA: TGTGCCAGCAGCTTAATTGGGGGGTCCCACGAGCAGTACTTC. Translating it yields CASSLIGGSHEQYF.

The V and J genes are TRBV20-1 and TRBJ2-1, with D possibly being TRBD1 (5 bases). The CDR3 sequence is 15 residues long. V was cut by 3 bases and J by 0 bases, with 12 bases left in between. Germline CDR1 DFQATT, CDR2 SNEGSKA (reference sequence). CDR3: CSASSDRRSYNEQFF. The CDR3 DNA follows: TGCAGTGCTAGTTCCGACAGACGCTCCTACAATGAGCAGTTCTTC.

CDR3 region: CASSVEGATNEKLFF. Written as DNA, the CDR3 is TGTGCCAGCAGTGTTGAGGGGGCAACTAATGAAAAACTGTTTTTT. The chain recombines TRBV2 with TRBJ1-4; D is perhaps TRBD1 (6 bases). This CDR3 contains 15 residues. V was cut by 4 bases and J by 0 bases, with 9 bases left in between. Germline V gives CDR1 SNHLY, CDR2 FYNNEI.

In this sample, this clone turned up once. The chain recombines TRBV4-1 with TRBJ1-2, with TRBD1 identical over 7 bases. This CDR3 contains 14 residues. V dropped 6 bases and J dropped 6; count of bases not matched to a gene: 10. In germline, CDR1 is MGHRA, CDR2 YSYEKL. CDR3 DNA sequence: TGCGCCAGCAGGCAGGGCAGAGGGGGCCATGGCTACACCTTC. The encoded protein is CASRQGRGGHGYTF.

The chain joins TRBV2 to TRBJ2-1; maybe TRBD2 (6 bases). This CDR3 is 15 amino acids long. Germline CDR1 SNHLY, CDR2 FYNNEI. The V and J ends lost 9 bases and 0 bases respectively, with 15 bases between them. The chain's CDR3 is CASDLGLLSYNEQFF. CDR3 coding DNA: TGTGCCAGTGACCTGGGACTCCTCTCCTACAATGAGCAGTTCTTC.

V gene TRBV6-5 combines with J gene TRBJ2-1; D gene ambiguous. CDR3 length: 14 residues. The ends were cut back, 4 bases at V and 0 bases at J, with 7 bases in the middle. CDR1 MNHEY and CDR2 SVGAGI come from the germline V gene. The chain's CDR3 is CASSLLSSYNEQFF. As DNA, the CDR3 is TGTGCCAGCAGTTTACTAAGCTCCTACAATGAGCAGTTCTTC.

The CDR3 coding sequence is TGTGCCAGCAGCCAACGCCGAGCTAGCGGGGTGGTAAGGGGGGAGCTGTTTTTT. This gives the protein CASSQRRASGVVRGELFF. This chain connects TRBV3-1 (or the pseudogene TRBV3-2) to TRBJ2-2; 9 bases align to TRBD2. The CDR3 consists of 18 residues. Germline CDR1 reads LGHDT; CDR2 reads YNNKEL (reference sequence). With V trimmed by 2 bases and J by 8 bases, 15 bases remained unmatched.

The chain has TRBV9 and TRBJ1-1, with 7 bases matching TRBD1. Germline lookup yields CDR1 SGDLS and CDR2 YYNGEE. With V trimmed by 0 bases and J by 5 bases, 10 bases remained unmatched. The CDR3 sequence is 16 residues long. CDR3 amino acids: CASSVDFRGVRTEAFF. The CDR3 region has the DNA TGTGCCAGCAGCGTAGATTTCAGGGGGGTGAGGACTGAAGCTTTCTTT.

The chain uses TRBV19 and TRBJ1-5, with D possibly TRBD1 on 5 matching bases. Looked up from germline, CDR1 is LNHDA and CDR2 is SQIVND (reference sequence). This CDR3 comprises 12 residues. Deletions cut 9 bases from V and 5 bases from J, with 11 bases between. Written as DNA, the CDR3 is TGTGCCAGCTCGGGGGGGGATCAGCCCCAGCATTTT. This codes for CASSGGDQPQHF.

This rearrangement joins TRBV6-2 or TRBV6-3 to TRBJ2-7; maybe TRBD2 (5 bases). This CDR3 contains 12 residues. Trimming took off 0 bases at V and 7 bases at J, with 7 bases between the two ends. CDR1 and CDR2 from the germline V gene are MNHEY and SVGEGT. CDR3 protein: CASSYSSGEQYF. The CDR3 nucleotides are TGTGCCAGCAGTTACTCCTCGGGGGAGCAGTACTTC.

This chain joins TRBV7-9 and TRBJ1-4; D is possibly TRBD1 (6 bases). CDR1 and CDR2 from the germline V gene are SEHNR and FQNEAQ (reference sequence). This CDR3 spans 14 amino acids. Trimming pared 11 bases from V and 6 bases from J, leaving 19 bases between. CDR3 amino acids: CAGLTGRGDEKLFF. As DNA, the CDR3 is TGTGCCGGACTCACAGGGAGAGGTGATGAAAAACTGTTTTTT.

This chain links TRBV12-3 or TRBV12-4 with TRBJ2-7, with D perhaps TRBD1 (5 bases). The CDR3 spans 12 residues. The V gene lost 3 bases and the J gene lost 4 bases, with 7 bases spanning the gap. CDR3 sequence reads: CASSLTAYEQYF. The CDR3 DNA sequence: TGTGCCAGCAGTTTGACAGCTTACGAGCAGTACTTC.

The chain has TRBV5-8 and TRBJ2-2; D gene unclear. The germline V and J ends were trimmed by 0 bases and 7 bases, with 19 bases remaining between them. This CDR3 has 17 residues. Germline-derived CDR1 and CDR2 are SGHTS and YDEGEE. In DNA, the CDR3 is TGTGCCAGCAGCTTGGTGGTGACTGGTCGAAGATTCGGGGAGCTGTTTTTT. It translates to CASSLVVTGRRFGELFF.

This clone was observed a handful of times. The chain couples TRBV5-5 to TRBJ2-7, with TRBD1 as a possible D gene (6 bases). The CDR3 has 15 amino acids. Germline V gene sequence: CDR1 SGHKS, CDR2 YYEKEE (reference sequence). Between the trimmed V and J ends, which lost 2 bases and 1 base, there was a span of 13 bases. The CDR3 bases are TGTGCCAGCAGCTTATATGGGGGACAATCCTACGAGCAGTACTTC. It encodes CASSLYGGQSYEQYF.

CDR3 region: CASSFQEKVGEQYF. In DNA, the CDR3 is TGTGCCAGCAGCTTCCAGGAAAAAGTTGGCGAGCAGTACTTC. The rearrangement links TRBV13 to TRBJ2-7; no firm D call. Germline CDR1 reads PRHDT; CDR2 reads FYEKMQ (reference sequence). Trimming pared 3 bases from V and 6 bases from J, leaving 15 bases between. The CDR3 loop spans 14 amino acids.

The J gene is TRBJ1-2, the V gene TRBV7-9; a weak D match, TRBD1 (6 bases). V lost 2 bases and J 0 bases, leaving 7 bases between the germline ends. CDR1 SEHNR and CDR2 FQNEAQ come from the germline V gene (reference sequence). The CDR3 is 14 residues long. DNA for the CDR3: TGTGCCAGCAGCTTAACAGGGTCTAACTATGGCTACACCTTC. Its protein is CASSLTGSNYGYTF.

The rearrangement joins TRBV30 to TRBJ2-1, with TRBD1 as a possible D gene (5 bases). CDR1 is GTSNPN and CDR2 is SVGIG in the germline V gene (reference sequence). Between the trimmed V and J ends, which lost 4 bases and 5 bases, there was a span of 12 bases. The CDR3 is 13 residues long. CDR3 DNA sequence: TGTGCCTGGACGACCATACAGGACAATGAGCAGTTCTTC. Translating gives CAWTTIQDNEQFF.

V and J are TRBV14 and TRBJ1-5, with TRBD1 as a possible D gene (5 bases). This CDR3 is built from 15 residues. CDR1 and CDR2 (germline): SGHDN, FVKESK. V was cut by 1 base and J by 2 bases, with 9 bases left in between. CDR3 amino acids: CASSQGGGRNQPQHF. The CDR3 DNA reads as TGTGCCAGCAGCCAAGGCGGGGGTCGCAATCAGCCCCAGCATTTT.

This chain links TRBV5-6 with TRBJ2-2, with no clear D. V lost 2 bases to trimming and J lost 6 bases, with 11 bases between them. This CDR3 has 14 amino acids. Looked up from germline, CDR1 is SGHDT and CDR2 is YYEEEE. The CDR3 loop is CASSFFGVAGELFF. As DNA, the CDR3 is TGTGCCAGCAGCTTTTTTGGAGTCGCCGGGGAGCTGTTTTTT.

This clone was observed a handful of times. The V and J genes are TRBV9 and TRBJ2-3; no clear D gene. The germline CDR1 and CDR2 sequences are SGDLS and YYNGEE. The CDR3 loop spans 13 amino acids. V gave up 0 bases and J gave up 8 bases, with 10 bases separating them. CDR3 sequence (DNA): TGTGCCAGCAGCGTAGACGTTTCGGTTACGCAGTATTTT. Its translation: CASSVDVSVTQYF. Based on the CDR3 plus reference TRBV9 and TRBJ2-3, the full variable domain is DSGVTQTPKHLITATGQRVTLRCSPRSGDLSVYWYQQSLDQGLQFLIQYYNGEERAKGNILERFSAQQFPDLHSELNLSSLELGDSALYFCASSVDVSVTQYFGPGTRLTVL.

V is TRBV27 and J is TRBJ1-6; tentative D call: TRBD1 (6 bases). The germline V and J ends were trimmed by 7 bases and 6 bases, with 13 bases remaining between them. The CDR3 covers 14 residues. Germline V gene data show CDR1 as MNHEY and CDR2 as SMNVEV (reference sequence). CDR3 DNA sequence: TGTGCCAGCACCGCGACAGGCTTTAATTCACCCCTCCACTTT. Translation gives CASTATGFNSPLHF.

This clone has just one count. The chain joins TRBV6-2 or TRBV6-3 to TRBJ1-6; 7 bases are a match to TRBD1. Germline assignment: CDR1 MNHEY and CDR2 SVGEGT. The CDR3 covers 14 residues. The junction had 2 bases not matched to a gene; V was cut back by 3 bases and J by 6 bases. The CDR3 here is CASSYHRGNSPLHF. The CDR3 bases are TGTGCCAGCAGTTATCACAGGGGTAATTCACCCCTCCACTTT.

This sequence joins TRBV6-5 and TRBJ2-1; D is undetermined. The germline V gene has CDR1 MNHEY and CDR2 SVGAGI. V dropped 7 bases and J dropped 0 bases, with 10 bases sitting between them. CDR3 length: 14 residues. CDR3 sequence reads: CASTEQNSYNEQFF. CDR3 sequence (DNA): TGTGCCAGCACCGAACAGAACTCCTACAATGAGCAGTTCTTC.

The rearrangement uses TRBV6-2 or TRBV6-3 and TRBJ2-3; a possible D gene is TRBD1 (5 bases). Germline V gene lookup returns CDR1 MNHEY and CDR2 SVGEGT. The CDR3 contains 13 residues. V lost 6 bases and J lost 3, with 10 bases in between. CDR3 nucleotide sequence: TGTGCCAGCAGCCCACAGGAGACAGATACGCAGTATTTT. Translating gives CASSPQETDTQYF.

The chain carries TRBV6-5 and TRBJ2-5; D uncertain. This CDR3 is built from 14 residues. CDR1 is MNHEY and CDR2 is SVGAGI in the germline V gene. With 7 bases removed from V and 1 base from J, the gap between germline ends came to 13 bases. The CDR3 reads CASILGPVQETQYF. For the CDR3, the DNA is TGTGCCAGCATCCTAGGCCCGGTCCAAGAGACCCAGTACTTC.

V usage is TRBV5-5 and J usage is TRBJ1-3, with 8 bases lining up with TRBD1. The ends lost 4 bases at V and 0 bases at J; junction bases unmatched: 6. CDR1 and CDR2 (germline): SGHKS, YYEKEE (reference sequence). The CDR3 contains 16 residues. The CDR3 coding sequence is TGTGCCAGCAGCCGGACAGGGTTGGACTCTGGAAACACCATATATTTT. Translated, it gives CASSRTGLDSGNTIYF.

CDR3 loop: CASSPDGAGVGDEQFF. CDR3 in DNA: TGTGCCAGCAGCCCGGATGGGGCAGGGGTAGGGGATGAGCAGTTCTTC. The chain joins TRBV6-2 or TRBV6-3 to TRBJ2-1; perhaps TRBD1 as D (6 bases). The CDR3 sequence is 16 residues long. V was trimmed by 6 bases and J by 8 bases, leaving 23 bases between them. Germline-derived CDR1 and CDR2 are MNHEY and SVGEGT.